The next 14 T cell receptor beta chains were all read from a single sample in a study of blood T cells in healthy people across ages. A second roughly 7 to 12 cycle PCR used barcoded and J-beta primers. Via MiXCR, TCRdb re-called the 5' RACE reads, giving one row per CDR3 protein. The data contain 800,000 to 950,000 distinct CDR3 sequences, about 27% of them singletons. Separately, the same data were catalogued under a study of T cells of mothers and their children.

Sequencing used blood. The receptors shown here come from a woman aged 40 to 50 in good health.

This clonotype was seen only a few times. The rearrangement links TRBV20-1 to TRBJ2-5; 7 nucleotides line up with TRBD2. Germline V gene lookup returns CDR1 DFQATT and CDR2 SNEGSKA (reference sequence). Trimming removed 0 bases from V and 3 bases from J; junction bases left unmatched: 10. The CDR3 has 16 amino acids. This CDR3 reads CSARDPPGSGEETQYF. The CDR3 DNA reads as TGCAGTGCTAGAGACCCCCCAGGGAGCGGGGAAGAGACCCAGTACTTC.

Remarks on this clonotype: The junction differs from germline at one of its ends, possibly a read error. V usage is TRBV5-1 and J usage is TRBJ1-3, with no clear D. Germline assignment: CDR1 SGHRS and CDR2 YFSETQ. This CDR3 spans 18 amino acids. CDR3 residues: CTSSLSHSGFESGNTIYF. CDR3 bases: TGCACCAGCAGCTTGTCCCACTCGGGCTTCGAATCTGGAAACACCATATATTTT. Based on the CDR3 plus reference TRBV5-1 and TRBJ1-3, the full variable domain is KAGVTQTPRYLIKTRGQQVTLSCSPISGHRSVSWYQQTPGQGLQFLFEYFSETQRNKGNFPGRFSGRQFSNSRSEMNVSTLELGDSALYLCTSSLSHSGFESGNTIYFGEGSWLTVV.

In regard to this clonotype: A read error may be the cause here, since a much bigger clone is one base away. The chain employs TRBV19 and TRBJ1-2; D gene ambiguous. The CDR3 extends over 12 amino acids. Germline V gene data show CDR1 as LNHDA and CDR2 as SQIVND (reference sequence). CDR3 protein: CASHDGIYDYTF. The CDR3 bases are TGTGCCAGCCACGACGGGATCTATGACTACACCTTC. Drawing the rest from reference TRBV19 and TRBJ1-2, the complete variable domain is DGGITQSPKYLFRKEGQNVTLSCEQNLNHDAMYWYRQDPGQGLRLIYYSQIVNDFQKGDIAEGYSVSREKKESFPLTVTSAQKNPTAFYLCASHDGIYDYTFGSGTRLTVV.

This clonotype was seen a few times. The gene calls are TRBV12-3 or TRBV12-4 and TRBJ2-7; D uncertain. V lost 4 bases, J lost 6 bases, and 19 bases lay in between. The CDR3 has 15 amino acids. DNA of the CDR3: TGTGCCAGCAGTTCCCCGGACGGCCCGCACTCCGAGCAGTACTTC. Its translation: CASSSPDGPHSEQYF.

DNA for the CDR3: TGCAGTGCTATTAGCGGGGGGGCGGACATTCAGTACTTC. Its translation is CSAISGGADIQYF. The genes are TRBV20-1 and TRBJ2-4; 11 bases map to TRBD2. The CDR3 has 13 amino acids. Germline V gene data show CDR1 as DFQATT and CDR2 as SNEGSKA (reference sequence). Trimming at V came to 4 bases and at J to 8 bases, leaving 4 bases not matched to a gene.

V is TRBV7-2 and J is TRBJ1-6; D unclear. V was pared by 7 bases and J by 9 bases, with 19 bases between. CDR1 is SGHTA and CDR2 is FQGNSA in the germline V gene. The CDR3 length is 15 residues. CDR3 nucleotide sequence: TGTGCCAGCAATCTGTCGAGGGCGGGAATTTCACCCCTCCACTTT. Protein: CASNLSRAGISPLHF.

The rearrangement links TRBV20-1 to TRBJ1-1; unclear D gene. V lost 6 bases and J lost 11, with 22 bases in between. The germline gives CDR1 DFQATT, CDR2 SNEGSKA (reference sequence). This CDR3 has 13 residues. The CDR3 reads CSALGLGGVSAFF. CDR3 DNA sequence: TGCAGTGCCCTAGGGCTGGGAGGAGTGAGTGCTTTCTTT.

Points on this clonotype: A much larger clone differs by one base, so this may be a read error. The genes are TRBV20-1 and TRBJ1-1; TRBD1 matches 9 bases. The ends lost 6 bases at V and 4 bases at J; junction bases unmatched: 9. The CDR3 extends over 14 amino acids. CDR1 DFQATT and CDR2 SNEGSKA come from the germline V gene (reference sequence). The CDR3 reads CSADQQGAGTEAFF. Here the CDR3 DNA reads TGCAGTGCCGACCAACAGGGGGCTGGCACTGAAGCTTTCTTT.

The rearrangement uses TRBV5-5 and TRBJ2-7; tentatively, D is TRBD1 (6 bases). With 4 bases removed from V and 1 base from J, the gap between germline ends came to 15 bases. CDR1 and CDR2 (germline): SGHKS, YYEKEE (reference sequence). The CDR3 is made up of 15 amino acids. CDR3 nucleotide sequence: TGTGCCAGCAGCACCACCCAGGGGTGGTCCTACGAGCAGTACTTC. Translating gives CASSTTQGWSYEQYF.

Comment on this clonotype: A much larger clone lies one base from this, so it may be a read error. This chain connects TRBV7-3 to TRBJ2-1, with 9 bases aligning to TRBD1. CDR1 is SGHTA, CDR2 FQGTGA, per germline. The CDR3 totals 15 residues. The CDR3 bases are TGTGCCAGCGGCTTCGGGACAGGGCCCTACAATGAGCAGTTCTTC. Protein: CASGFGTGPYNEQFF.

The J gene is TRBJ2-5, the V gene TRBV28; maybe TRBD1 (6 bases). Germline CDR1 and CDR2: MDHEN and SYDVKM. V lost 4 bases to trimming and J lost 1 base, with 13 bases between them. CDR3 length equals 15 residues. The CDR3 nucleotides are TGTGCCAGCAGTTCGGACAGTACCATCCAAGAGACCCAGTACTTC. This gives the protein CASSSDSTIQETQYF. Full variable domain (remainder filled in from reference TRBV28 and TRBJ2-5): DVKVTQSSRYLVKRTGEKVFLECVQDMDHENMFWYRQDPGLGLRLIYFSYDVKMKEKGDIPEGYSVSREKKERFSLILESASTNQTSMYLCASSSDSTIQETQYFGPGTRLLVL.

In its sample, this clonotype was seen a few times. V usage is TRBV7-9 and J usage is TRBJ1-6, with D perhaps TRBD1 (5 bases). V gave up 5 bases and J gave up 13 bases, with 18 bases separating them. Per the germline V gene, CDR1 is SEHNR and CDR2 is FQNEAQ (reference sequence). This CDR3 has 14 amino acids. CDR3 region: CASSPWDPGAPLHF. The CDR3 coding sequence is TGTGCCAGCAGCCCCTGGGACCCAGGCGCGCCCCTCCACTTT.

The chain recombines TRBV18 with TRBJ1-5, with D unclear. Germline V CDR1 and CDR2: KGHSH, LQKENI. V was trimmed by 1 base and J by 7 bases, leaving 20 bases between them. The CDR3 is made up of 17 amino acids. The CDR3 here is CASSPRAPSGGGQPQHF. CDR3 sequence (DNA): TGTGCCAGCTCACCACGGGCTCCTTCGGGTGGCGGGCAGCCCCAGCATTTT.

There are a few counts of this clonotype. A junction end diverges from the germline sequence, so it may reflect a read error. This sequence joins TRBV7-7 and TRBJ2-3; no clear D. Germline loops: CDR1 SSHAT, CDR2 FNYEAQ (reference sequence). This CDR3 spans 14 amino acids. CDR3 DNA: TGTGCTAGCAGCTTAGATTCCAAGCAAGATACGCAGTATTTT. It is translated as CASSLDSKQDTQYF.